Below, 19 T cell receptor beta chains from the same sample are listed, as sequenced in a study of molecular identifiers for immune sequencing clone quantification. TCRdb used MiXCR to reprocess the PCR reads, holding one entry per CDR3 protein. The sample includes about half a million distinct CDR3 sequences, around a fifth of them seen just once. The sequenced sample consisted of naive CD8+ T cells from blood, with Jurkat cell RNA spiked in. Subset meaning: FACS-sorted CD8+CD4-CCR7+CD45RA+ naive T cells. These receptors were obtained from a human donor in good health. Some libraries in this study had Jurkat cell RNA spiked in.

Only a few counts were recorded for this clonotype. The CDR3 reads CASIGGPYEQYF. The CDR3 DNA follows: TGTGCCAGCATAGGCGGTCCCTACGAGCAGTACTTC. The chain carries TRBV6-2 or TRBV6-3 and TRBJ2-7, with unresolved D. The CDR3 runs 12 residues. CDR1 is MNHEY, CDR2 SVGEGT, per germline. V lost 7 bases and J 2 bases, leaving 9 bases between the germline ends.

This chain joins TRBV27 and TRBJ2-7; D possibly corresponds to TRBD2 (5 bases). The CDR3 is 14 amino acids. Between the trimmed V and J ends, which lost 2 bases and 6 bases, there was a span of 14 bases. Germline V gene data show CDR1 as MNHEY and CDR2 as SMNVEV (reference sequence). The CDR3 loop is CASSLIGKTSEQYF. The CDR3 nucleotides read TGTGCCAGCAGTTTAATCGGGAAGACGTCCGAGCAGTACTTC.

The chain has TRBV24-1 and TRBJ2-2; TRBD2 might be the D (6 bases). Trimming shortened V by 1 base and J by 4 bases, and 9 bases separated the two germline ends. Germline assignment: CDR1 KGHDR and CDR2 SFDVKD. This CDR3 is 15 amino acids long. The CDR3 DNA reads TGTGCCACCAGTGATTTCGGTAGCGGCACCGGGGAGCTGTTTTTT. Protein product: CATSDFGSGTGELFF.

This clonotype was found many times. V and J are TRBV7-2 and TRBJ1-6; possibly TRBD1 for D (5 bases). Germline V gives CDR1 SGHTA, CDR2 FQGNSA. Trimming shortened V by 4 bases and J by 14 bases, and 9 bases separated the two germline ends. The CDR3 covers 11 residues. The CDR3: CASSWEGALHF. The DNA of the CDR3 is TGTGCCAGCAGCTGGGAAGGGGCCCTCCACTTT.

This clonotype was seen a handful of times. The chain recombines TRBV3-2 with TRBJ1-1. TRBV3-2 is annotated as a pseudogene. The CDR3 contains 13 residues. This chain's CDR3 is CASSQLKDTEAFF. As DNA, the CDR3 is TGTGCCAGCAGCCAGTTAAAGGACACTGAAGCTTTCTTT.

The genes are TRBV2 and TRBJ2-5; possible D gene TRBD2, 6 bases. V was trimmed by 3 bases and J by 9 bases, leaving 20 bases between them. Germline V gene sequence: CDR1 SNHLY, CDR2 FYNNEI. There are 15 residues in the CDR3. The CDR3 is CASSERAPWGEAQYF. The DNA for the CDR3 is TGTGCCAGCAGTGAGCGGGCTCCTTGGGGGGAGGCCCAGTACTTC. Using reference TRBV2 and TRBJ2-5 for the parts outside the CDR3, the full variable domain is EPEVTQTPSHQVTQMGQEVILRCVPISNHLYFYWYRQILGQKVEFLVSFYNNEISEKSEIFDDQFSVERPDGSNFTLKIRSTKLEDSAMYFCASSERAPWGEAQYFGPGTRLLVL.

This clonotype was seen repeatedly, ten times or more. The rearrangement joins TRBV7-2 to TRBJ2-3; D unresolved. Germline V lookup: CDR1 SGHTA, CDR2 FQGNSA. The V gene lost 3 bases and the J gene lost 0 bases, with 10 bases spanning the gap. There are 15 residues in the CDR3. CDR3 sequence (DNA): TGTGCCAGCAGCTTGGTAACAATTAGCACAGATACGCAGTATTTT. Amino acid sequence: CASSLVTISTDTQYF. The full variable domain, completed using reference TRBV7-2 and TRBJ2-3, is GAGVSQSPSNKVTEKGKDVELRCDPISGHTALYWYRQSLGQGLEFLIYFQGNSAPDKSGLPSDRFSAERTGGSVSTLTIQRTQQEDSAVYLCASSLVTISTDTQYFGPGTRLTVL.

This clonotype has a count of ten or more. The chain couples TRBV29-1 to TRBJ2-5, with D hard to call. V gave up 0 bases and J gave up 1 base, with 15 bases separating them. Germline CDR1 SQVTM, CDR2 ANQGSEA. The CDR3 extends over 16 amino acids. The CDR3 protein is CSVEDPTDWAQETQYF. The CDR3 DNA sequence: TGCAGCGTTGAAGATCCTACTGACTGGGCCCAAGAGACCCAGTACTTC. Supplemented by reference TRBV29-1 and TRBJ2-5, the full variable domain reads SAVISQKPSRDICQRGTSLTIQCQVDSQVTMMFWYRQQPGQSLTLIATANQGSEATYESGFVIDKFPISRPNLTFSTLTVSNMSPEDSSIYLCSVEDPTDWAQETQYFGPGTRLLVL.

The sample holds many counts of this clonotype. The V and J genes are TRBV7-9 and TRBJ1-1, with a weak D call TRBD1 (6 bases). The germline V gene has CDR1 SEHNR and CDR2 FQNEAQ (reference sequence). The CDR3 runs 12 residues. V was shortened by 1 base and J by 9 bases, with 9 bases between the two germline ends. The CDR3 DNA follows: TGTGCCAGCAGCTTAGGATGGGACAAAGCTTTCTTT. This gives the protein CASSLGWDKAFF. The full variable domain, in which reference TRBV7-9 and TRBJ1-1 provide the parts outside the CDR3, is DTGVSQNPRHKITKRGQNVTFRCDPISEHNRLYWYRQTLGQGPEFLTYFQNEAQLEKSRLLSDRFSAERPKGSFSTLEIQRTEQGDSAMYLCASSLGWDKAFFGQGTRLTVV.

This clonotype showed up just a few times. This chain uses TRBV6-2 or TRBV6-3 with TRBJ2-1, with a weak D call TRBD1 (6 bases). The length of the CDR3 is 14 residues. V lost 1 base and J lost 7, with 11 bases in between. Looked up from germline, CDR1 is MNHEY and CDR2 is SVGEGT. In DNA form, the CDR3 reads TGTGCCAGCAGTTACTTTTCAGGGGCTAATGAGCAGTTCTTC. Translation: CASSYFSGANEQFF.

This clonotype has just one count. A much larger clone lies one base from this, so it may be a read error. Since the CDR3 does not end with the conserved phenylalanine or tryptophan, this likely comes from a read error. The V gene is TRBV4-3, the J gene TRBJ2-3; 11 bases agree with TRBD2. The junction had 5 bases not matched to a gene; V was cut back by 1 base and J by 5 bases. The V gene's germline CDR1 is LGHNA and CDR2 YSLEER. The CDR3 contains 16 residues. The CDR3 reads CASSQVLAGVGDTQYS. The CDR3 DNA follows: TGCGCCAGCAGCCAAGTACTAGCGGGGGTCGGAGATACGCAGTATTCT.

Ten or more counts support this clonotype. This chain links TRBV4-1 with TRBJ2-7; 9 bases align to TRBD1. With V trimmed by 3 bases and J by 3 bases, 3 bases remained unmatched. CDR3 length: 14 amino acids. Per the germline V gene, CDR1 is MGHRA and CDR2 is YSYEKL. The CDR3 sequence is CASSQPGQGYEQYF. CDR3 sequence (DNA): TGCGCCAGCAGCCAGCCGGGACAGGGCTACGAGCAGTACTTC.

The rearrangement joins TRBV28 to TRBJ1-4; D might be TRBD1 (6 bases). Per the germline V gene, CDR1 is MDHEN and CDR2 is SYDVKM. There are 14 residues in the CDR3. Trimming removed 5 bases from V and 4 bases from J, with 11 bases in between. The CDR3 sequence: CASSHRQVNEKLFF. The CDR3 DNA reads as TGTGCCAGCAGTCACAGACAGGTTAATGAAAAACTGTTTTTT.

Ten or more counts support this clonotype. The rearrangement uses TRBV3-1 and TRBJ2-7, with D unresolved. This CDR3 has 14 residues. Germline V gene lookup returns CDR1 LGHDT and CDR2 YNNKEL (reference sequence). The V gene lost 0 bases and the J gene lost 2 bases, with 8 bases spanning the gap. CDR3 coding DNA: TGTGCCAGCAGCCAAGACGGGCTGACCTACGAGCAGTACTTC. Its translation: CASSQDGLTYEQYF.

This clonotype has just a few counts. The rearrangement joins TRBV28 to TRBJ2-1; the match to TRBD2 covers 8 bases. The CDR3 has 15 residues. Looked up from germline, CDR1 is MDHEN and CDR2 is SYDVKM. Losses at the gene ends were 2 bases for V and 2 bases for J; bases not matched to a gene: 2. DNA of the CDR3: TGTGCCAGCAGTTTAAGGCGGGAGGCCTACAATGAGCAGTTCTTC. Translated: CASSLRREAYNEQFF. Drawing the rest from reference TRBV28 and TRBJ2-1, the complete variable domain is DVKVTQSSRYLVKRTGEKVFLECVQDMDHENMFWYRQDPGLGLRLIYFSYDVKMKEKGDIPEGYSVSREKKERFSLILESASTNQTSMYLCASSLRREAYNEQFFGPGTRLTVL.

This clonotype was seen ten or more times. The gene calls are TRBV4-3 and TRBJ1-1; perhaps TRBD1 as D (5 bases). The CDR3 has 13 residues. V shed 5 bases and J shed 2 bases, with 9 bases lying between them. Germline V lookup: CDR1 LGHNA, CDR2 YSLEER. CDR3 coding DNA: TGCGCCAGCAGCAAACAGGCAAACACTGAAGCTTTCTTT. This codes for CASSKQANTEAFF.

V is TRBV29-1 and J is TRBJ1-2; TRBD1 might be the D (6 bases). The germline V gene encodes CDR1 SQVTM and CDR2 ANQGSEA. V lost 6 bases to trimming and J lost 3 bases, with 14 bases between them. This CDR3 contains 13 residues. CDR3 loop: CSVGGGADYGYTF. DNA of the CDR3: TGCAGCGTCGGCGGGGGGGCGGACTATGGCTACACCTTC. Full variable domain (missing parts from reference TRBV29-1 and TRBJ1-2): SAVISQKPSRDICQRGTSLTIQCQVDSQVTMMFWYRQQPGQSLTLIATANQGSEATYESGFVIDKFPISRPNLTFSTLTVSNMSPEDSSIYLCSVGGGADYGYTFGSGTRLTVV.

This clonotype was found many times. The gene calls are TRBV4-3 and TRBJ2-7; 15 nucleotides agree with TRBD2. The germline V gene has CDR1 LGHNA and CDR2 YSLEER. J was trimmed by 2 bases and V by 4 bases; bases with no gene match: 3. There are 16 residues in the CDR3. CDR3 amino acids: CASSPGLAGGPYEQYF. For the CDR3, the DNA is TGCGCCAGCAGCCCGGGACTAGCGGGGGGACCCTACGAGCAGTACTTC.

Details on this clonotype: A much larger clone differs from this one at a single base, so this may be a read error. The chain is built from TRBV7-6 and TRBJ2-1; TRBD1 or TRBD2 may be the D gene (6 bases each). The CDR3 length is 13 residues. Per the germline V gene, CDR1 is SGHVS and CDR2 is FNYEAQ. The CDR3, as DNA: TGTGCCAGCAGCAGAGGGGGGCCCGATGAGCAGCTCTTC. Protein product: CASSRGGPDEQLF.